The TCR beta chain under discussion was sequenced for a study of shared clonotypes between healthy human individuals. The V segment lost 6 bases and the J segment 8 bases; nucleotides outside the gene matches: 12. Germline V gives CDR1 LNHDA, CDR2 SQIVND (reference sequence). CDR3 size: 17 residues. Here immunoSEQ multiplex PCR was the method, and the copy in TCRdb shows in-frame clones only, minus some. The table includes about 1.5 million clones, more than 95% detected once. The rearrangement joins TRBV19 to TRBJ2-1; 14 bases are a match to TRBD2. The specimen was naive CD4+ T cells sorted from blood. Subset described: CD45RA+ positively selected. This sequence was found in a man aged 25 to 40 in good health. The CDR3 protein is CASRTLLGTSGSHEQFF. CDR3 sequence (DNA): TGTGCCAGTAGGACTTTGCTCGGGACTAGCGGGAGCCATGAGCAGTTCTTC.